The clone carrying this T cell receptor (beta chain) was detected once. This entry is derived from a study of blood T cell repertoires in COVID-19. Study overall: Nucleic acid was either cDNA or gDNA, and it came from T cells, B-cell-depleted T cells, or PBMCs.

TCRdb's table, derived via immunoSEQ multiplex PCR, lists solely in-frame clones and lacks some. The sample carries about 260,000 clones, about 87% recorded once. The germline V gene encodes CDR1 MNHEY and CDR2 SVGAGI. The CDR3 is made up of 13 amino acids. J gave up 6 bases and V 6 bases, and 6 bases lay outside the gene matches. This study enrolled people aged about 18 to 100 from about 24 US geographic areas. Each participant's cohort was designated according to participant-reported clinical history. The chain links TRBV6-5 to TRBJ1-2; 8 bases line up with TRBD1. Sequencing was carried out using PBMCs or T cells enriched from blood (not recorded which). The clonotype comes from a man aged 45-60 years who had been exposed to COVID-19. The CDR3 sequence: CASRRTGKDGYTF. The CDR3 DNA follows: TGTGCCAGCAGAAGGACAGGGAAGGATGGCTACACCTTC.